Listed below are T cell receptor beta chains from one sample, sequenced in a study of T cell changes during pregnancy in multiple sclerosis. Sequencing used immunoSEQ multiplex PCR; TCRdb keeps in-frame clones, though not all of them. The repertoire consists of roughly 110,000 clones, with around 92% occurring once and the leading ten covering around 0.8%. Sequenced material: peripheral blood, taken in the third trimester of pregnancy. These receptors were obtained from a female donor in good health, enrolled as a control in a pregnancy study. Each CDR3 is given with its conserved first and last residue. D genes are given only for firm matches. For some rows the clone size is stated as once, few or many, or as a class when expanded; others skip it.

TRBJ2-1 | - | TRBV11-3 | TRBD2 | TGTGCCAGCAGCTTGAGCGGGGGGGCCTACAATGAGCAGTTCTTC | CASSLSGGAYNEQFF
TRBJ1-5 | - | TRBV21-1 | - | TGTGCCAAACCCCGAAGGGAGGGCGGCAATCAGCCCCAGCATTTT | CAKPRREGGNQPQHF
TRBJ1-1 | - | TRBV19 | - | TGTGCCAGTAGCTTCAGGGTTAGGGACACTGAAGCTTTCTTT | CASSFRVRDTEAFF
TRBJ1-5 | - | TRBV23-1 | TRBD1 | TGCGCCAGCAGTCAATCGACAGGGTTTAGCAATCAGCCCCAGCATTTT | CASSQSTGFSNQPQHF
TRBJ1-5 | - | TRBV11-3 | TRBD1 | TGTGCCAGCAGCTTCGGGACAGGGCGCAATCAGCCCCAGCATTTT | CASSFGTGRNQPQHF
TRBJ2-7 | many | TRBV30 | - | TGTGCCTGGAGTCTCCAAGACAGGATCTACGAGCAGTACTTC | CAWSLQDRIYEQYF
TRBJ1-2 | - | TRBV2 | - | TGTGCCAGCAGGGAACAGGGTTCCGGCTACACCTTC | CASREQGSGYTF
TRBJ1-1 | - | TRBV21-1 | - | TGTGCCAGCAGCAAGGGGGGGGTTTGGAACACTGAAGCTTTCTTT | CASSKGGVWNTEAFF
TRBJ1-1 | - | TRBV11-3 | - | TGTGCCAGCTCAGCGGACAGAAACACTGAAGCTTTCTTT | CASSADRNTEAFF
TRBJ1-1 | few | TRBV20-1 | - | TGCAGTGCTCGGAGTGAAGCTTTCTTT | CSARSEAFF
TRBJ2-1 | - | TRBV7-8 | - | TGTGCCAGCAGTTTTACGGCGGAGGGCTCCTACAATGAGCAGTTCTTC | CASSFTAEGSYNEQFF
TRBJ1-4 | - | TRBV5-1 | - | TGCGCCAGCAGCTTGGACAGGAGTAATGAAAAACTGTTTTTT | CASSLDRSNEKLFF
TRBJ1-2 | once | TRBV7-2 | TRBD1 | TGTGCCAGCAGCTTGGGACAGGGGGAAGTAGGTGTTAGCTATGGCTACACCTTC | CASSLGQGEVGVSYGYTF
TRBJ1-1 | - | TRBV7-3 | - | TGTGCCAGCAGCTTAAATCCCGACACTGAAGCTTTCTTT | CASSLNPDTEAFF
TRBJ1-2 | - | TRBV29-1 | - | TGCAGCGTTACAGGGCCCGCTGGCTATGGCTACACCTTC | CSVTGPAGYGYTF
TRBJ1-5 | - | TRBV4-1 | TRBD1 | TGCGCCAGCAGCCAAGAAGGGACAGGGAATCAGCCCCAGCATTTT | CASSQEGTGNQPQHF
TRBJ2-5 | - | TRBV2 | TRBD2 | TGTGCCAGCAGACTAGCGGCCAACATCGAGACCCAGTACTTC | CASRLAANIETQYF
TRBJ1-5 | - | TRBV30 | - | TGTGCCTGGAGTGTACAGGGTTTGGGCAATCAGCCCCAGCATTTT | CAWSVQGLGNQPQHF
TRBJ1-4 | - | TRBV4-3 | - | TGCGCCAGCAGCCAAGATCTCCGAAGGGGGTGGCAGGATGAAAAACTGTTTTTT | CASSQDLRRGWQDEKLFF
TRBJ2-2 | - | TRBV9 | TRBD1 | TGTGCCAGCAGCGTAGGACGCGACAGGGCATTTACCGGGGAGCTGTTTTTT | CASSVGRDRAFTGELFF
TRBJ1-1 | - | TRBV9 | - | TGTGCCAGCAGCGTAGGGGCGGGGACTGAAGCTTTCTTT | CASSVGAGTEAFF